This entry lists 18 T cell receptor beta chains sequenced from one sample in a study of T-cell reconstitution after alpha-beta-depleted transplantation in children (dated by TCRdb to the mid-2010s). The library was obtained by PCR. TCRdb names Illumina HiSeq 2500 as the instrument used. TCR libraries were prepared with molecular barcoding, using unique molecular identifiers to normalize TCRbeta repertoire quantification. TCRdb reanalyzed the raw reads on its own, using fastp at Q25 for trimming and MiXCR for clone calling, and kept in-frame beta chains. For every CDR3 protein sequence, its rows merge into one entry that carries the most common genes and DNA. The sample has about 460,000 distinct CDR3 sequences on record, 10% to 13% of them singletons. About 2.1% of the sample rests with the top ten. In light of the paper, this sample's treatment or condition label describes: allogeneic hematopoietic cell transplantation with graft depleted of TCRalphabeta T cells and CD19 B cells.

The starting material was PBMCs, obtained before TCRalphabeta/CD19-depleted stem cell transplant. These receptors were collected from a child aged 2 to 10 with inherited bone marrow failure, due to receive a stem cell transplant.

This clonotype showed up many times. The chain has TRBV4-3 and TRBJ1-1; D gene ambiguous. This CDR3 region has 13 residues. Trimming took off 4 bases at V and 0 bases at J, with 6 bases between the two ends. The germline V gene has CDR1 LGHNA and CDR2 YSLEER. CDR3 amino acids: CASSLQLNTEAFF. DNA of the CDR3: TGCGCCAGCAGCCTACAGCTGAACACTGAAGCTTTCTTT.

This clonotype was counted at least ten times. The CDR3 nucleotides read TGTGCCAGCAGTTTCGGGGCCTCGGGGCTGTTTTTT. Translated, it gives CASSFGASGLFF. The J gene is TRBJ2-2, the V gene TRBV27; either TRBD1 or TRBD2 may supply D (5 bases each). The CDR3 runs to 12 residues. From germline, CDR1 is MNHEY and CDR2 SMNVEV (reference sequence). The ends were cut back, 3 bases at V and 13 bases at J, with 12 bases in the middle.

Many counts were recorded for this clonotype. The rearrangement uses TRBV7-9 and TRBJ2-4; D is unclear. The germline V gene encodes CDR1 SEHNR and CDR2 FQNEAQ (reference sequence). The CDR3 spans 15 residues. The germline V and J ends were trimmed by 6 bases and 0 bases, with 12 bases remaining between them. CDR3 nucleotides: TGTGCCAGCAGTTCCACCGATTTAGCCAAAAACATTCAGTACTTC. This encodes CASSSTDLAKNIQYF.

In its sample, this clonotype was seen many times. The chain recombines TRBV7-2 with TRBJ1-5; the match to TRBD1 covers 7 bases. This CDR3 region has 17 residues. The junction had 5 bases not matched to a gene; V was cut back by 0 bases and J by 0 bases. Per the germline V gene, CDR1 is SGHTA and CDR2 is FQGNSA. The CDR3 is CASSLAFRGSSNQPQHF. CDR3 nucleotide sequence: TGTGCCAGCAGCTTAGCGTTCAGGGGGTCTAGCAATCAGCCCCAGCATTTT.

This clonotype was observed many times. V usage is TRBV29-1 and J usage is TRBJ1-1; possibly TRBD1 for D (5 bases). Germline loops: CDR1 SQVTM, CDR2 ANQGSEA. This CDR3 contains 13 residues. Trimming pared 6 bases from V and 3 bases from J, leaving 14 bases between. DNA of the CDR3: TGCAGCGTACCGAGGGGCAGGGACACTGAAGCTTTCTTT. Amino acid sequence: CSVPRGRDTEAFF.

This clonotype came up many times. This rearrangement joins TRBV9 to TRBJ1-2, with D hard to call. The CDR3 is made up of 17 amino acids. Per the germline V gene, CDR1 is SGDLS and CDR2 is YYNGEE. V dropped 0 bases and J dropped 2 bases, with 17 bases sitting between them. The CDR3 sequence: CASSVGLSAGNNYGYTF. The CDR3 DNA reads TGTGCCAGCAGCGTAGGGTTATCGGCCGGAAACAACTATGGCTACACCTTC.

This clonotype was seen ten or more times. The chain carries TRBV4-2 and TRBJ2-1, with 10 bases aligning to TRBD2. V lost 4 bases to trimming and J lost 4 bases; unmatched junction nucleotides: 10. The germline V gene encodes CDR1 LGHNA and CDR2 YNFKEQ. CDR3 size: 17 residues. In DNA, the CDR3 is TGTGCCAGCAGCCCCAACCCCACTAGCGGGACGTACAATGAGCAGTTCTTC. The encoded protein is CASSPNPTSGTYNEQFF.

This clonotype showed up just a few times. The chain links TRBV4-3 to TRBJ2-4, with D perhaps being TRBD1 or TRBD2 (6 bases each). The ends were cut back, 0 bases at V and 1 base at J, with 10 bases in the middle. Germline V gene data show CDR1 as LGHNA and CDR2 as YSLEER. The CDR3 contains 16 residues. The CDR3 loop is CASSQDRGGAKNIQYF. CDR3 nucleotide sequence: TGCGCCAGCAGCCAAGATAGAGGGGGGGCCAAAAACATTCAGTACTTC.

V is TRBV7-8 and J is TRBJ2-7; no definite D call. This CDR3 region has 15 residues. With 1 base removed from V and 6 bases from J, the gap between germline ends came to 16 bases. The V gene's germline CDR1 is SGHVS and CDR2 FQNEAQ. The DNA of the CDR3 is TGTGCCAGCAGCTTAGTTGGCCTAGTTTTGAGCGAGCAGTACTTC. As protein: CASSLVGLVLSEQYF.

A remark on this clonotype: Just one base apart from a much larger clone, this may be a read error. The chain links TRBV4-3 to TRBJ2-1; D may be TRBD2 (5 bases). CDR1 is LGHNA, CDR2 YSLEER, per germline. The CDR3 loop spans 16 amino acids. The CDR3 DNA is TGCGCCAGCAGCCAAGTTTTGGGAGTCGGGTACAATAAGCAGTTCTTC. This gives the protein CASSQVLGVGYNKQFF.

This clonotype has a count of ten or more. The rearrangement joins TRBV6-2 or TRBV6-3 to TRBJ2-1; 13 nucleotides line up with TRBD2. The germline V gene has CDR1 MNHEY and CDR2 SVGEGT. Germline trimming cut 6 bases from V and 2 bases from J; bases unmatched to any gene: 4. The CDR3 is 16 residues long. The CDR3 DNA reads TGTGCCAGCAGCGGACTAGCGGGGGACCCCTACAATGAGCAGTTCTTC. Its translation is CASSGLAGDPYNEQFF.

This clonotype was recorded many times. The chain couples TRBV6-1 to TRBJ2-7; D uncertain. CDR3 length equals 11 residues. The germline V gene encodes CDR1 MNHNS and CDR2 SASEGT. V was pared by 2 bases and J by 5 bases, with 4 bases between. CDR3 sequence (DNA): TGTGCCAGCAGTGAAAAAGACGAGCAGTACTTC. Its protein is CASSEKDEQYF.

This clonotype was recorded at least ten times. The gene calls are TRBV4-3 and TRBJ2-3; D is undetermined. There are 19 residues in the CDR3. The V end was cut by 1 base, the J end by 4 bases, with 24 bases between. From germline, CDR1 is LGHNA and CDR2 YSLEER. The CDR3 nucleotides are TGCGCCAGCAGCCAAGCCCCCGGGCTTCGGACCCGAGGCCCAGATACGCAGTATTTT. This gives the protein CASSQAPGLRTRGPDTQYF.

This clonotype was counted many times. The rearrangement uses TRBV7-6 and TRBJ2-7; tentative D call: TRBD2 (6 bases). Trimming removed 2 bases from V and 2 bases from J, with 13 bases in between. Germline V CDR1 and CDR2: SGHVS, FNYEAQ. CDR3 length equals 15 residues. For the CDR3, the DNA is TGTGCCAGCAGCTTACGGCCGACGGGAGCCTACGAGCAGTACTTC. The encoded protein is CASSLRPTGAYEQYF.

The CDR3 DNA reads TGTGCCAGCAGCCTCCTAGGGTTGAGCTCCGAGCAGTACTTC. The encoded protein is CASSLLGLSSEQYF. The chain recombines TRBV3-1 with TRBJ2-7; D remains unclear. Deletions cut 4 bases from V and 6 bases from J, with 16 bases between. Germline loops: CDR1 LGHDT, CDR2 YNNKEL (reference sequence). The CDR3 loop spans 14 amino acids.

The chain carries TRBV20-1 and TRBJ2-1; TRBD2 agrees at 9 bases. Trimming took 1 base from V and 2 from J; bases not matched to a gene: 6. In germline, CDR1 is DFQATT, CDR2 SNEGSKA (reference sequence). This CDR3 spans 16 amino acids. The CDR3 reads CSARAMIAGAYNEQFF. As DNA, the CDR3 is TGCAGTGCTAGAGCGATGATAGCGGGAGCCTACAATGAGCAGTTCTTC.

This clonotype occurred many times. The chain uses TRBV10-2 and TRBJ2-5; D is undetermined. The V and J ends lost 6 bases and 2 bases respectively, with 10 bases between them. From germline, CDR1 is WSHSY and CDR2 SAAADI. The CDR3 runs to 13 residues. The CDR3 DNA is TGCGCCAGCAGCTACACTGGACAAGAGACCCAGTACTTC. Translating it yields CASSYTGQETQYF.

This clonotype was seen a handful of times. The chain joins TRBV30 to TRBJ1-2, with D uncertain. The germline V and J ends were trimmed by 3 bases and 8 bases, with 10 bases remaining between them. This CDR3 region has 11 residues. Germline CDR1 is GTSNPN and CDR2 is SVGIG (reference sequence). The CDR3 coding sequence is TGTGCCTGGAGACGGGTGGGGGGCTACACCTTC. The encoded protein is CAWRRVGGYTF.